A selection of T cell receptor beta chains follows, all from one sample in a study of metastatic and nonmetastatic thyroid tumors. TCRdb recomputed clones from the PCR reads via MiXCR. This repertoire shows tens of thousands of clones, more than 30% found once; its top ten account for 20% to 25%. Sequenced material: blood. These receptors were collected from a male donor with papillary thyroid cancer or a benign thyroid nodule (not recorded which). Some clones in this sample may be carry-over from other donors' samples. Each CDR3 is given with its conserved first and last residue. The D gene is left open where the match is weak. Clone size, where shown, is once, few, many, or a class for clones that have expanded.

clone_size j_call d_call v_call cdr3_length cdr3_aa cdr3_nt
many TRBJ1-2 NA TRBV14 13 CASSQVAGFGYTF TGTGCCAGCAGCCAAGTGGCGGGGTTTGGCTACACCTTC
NA TRBJ2-2 TRBD2 TRBV3-1 14 CASSQGGRTGELFF TGTGCCAGCAGCCAAGGCGGGAGGACCGGGGAGCTGTTTTTT
many TRBJ2-2 NA TRBV3-1 13 CASSQDGTGELFF TGTGCCAGCAGCCAAGACGGCACCGGGGAGCTGTTTTTT
NA TRBJ1-2 TRBD1 TRBV7-9 15 CASSRGTGVPYGYTF TGTGCCAGCAGCCGGGGGACAGGAGTTCCCTATGGCTACACCTTC
NA TRBJ2-1 TRBD2 TRBV28 15 CASRASGLTYNEQFF TGTGCCAGCAGAGCTAGCGGGTTGACCTACAATGAGCAGTTCTTC
few TRBJ1-2 NA TRBV11-2 12 CASSGQGGGYTF TGTGCCAGCAGCGGGCAGGGAGGCGGCTACACCTTC
few TRBJ2-5 NA TRBV19 10 CASLGETQYF TGTGCCAGTTTAGGAGAGACCCAGTACTTC
many TRBJ1-1 NA TRBV11-1 16 CASSLIPSSRGTEVFF TGTGCCAGCAGCTTAATCCCATCCAGCAGGGGCACTGAAGTTTTCTTT
NA TRBJ2-7 TRBD1 TRBV20-1 13 CSARGDRDYEQYF TGCAGTGCTAGAGGGGACAGGGACTACGAGCAGTACTTC
few TRBJ2-1 NA TRBV6-4 16 CASSPTNFSSYNEQFF TGTGCCAGCAGTCCGACTAATTTTAGCTCCTACAATGAGCAGTTCTTC
few TRBJ2-7 TRBD2 TRBV28 14 CASSHRPREGEQYF TGTGCCAGCAGCCACCGACCCAGGGAGGGCGAGCAGTACTTC
many TRBJ2-2 TRBD2 TRBV5-4 14 CATNPGLEPGELFF TGTGCCACCAACCCGGGACTAGAGCCCGGGGAGCTGTTTTTT
NA TRBJ2-7 NA TRBV5-1 14 CASSSYRPAYEQYF TGCGCCAGCAGCTCATACAGGCCAGCCTACGAGCAGTACTTC
medium-sized TRBJ2-2 TRBD1 TRBV11-2 14 CASRTTGVVGELFF TGTGCCAGCAGGACGACAGGGGTGGTCGGGGAGCTGTTTTTT
NA TRBJ2-2 TRBD2 TRBV20-1 14 CSAEREGYTGELFF TGCAGTGCTGAGCGGGAGGGGTACACCGGGGAGCTGTTTTTT
medium-sized TRBJ2-6 TRBD1 TRBV19 19 CASSTTGTGTLSGANVLTF TGTGCCAGTAGTACAACCGGGACAGGGACTCTCTCTGGGGCCAACGTCCTGACTTTC
NA TRBJ1-3 NA TRBV4-1 16 CASSQDPGRGMNTIYF TGCGCCAGCAGCCAAGACCCCGGCAGGGGAATGAACACCATATATTTT
few TRBJ2-7 TRBD1 TRBV6-2/TRBV6-3 14 CASSYGTGGYEQYF TGTGCCAGCAGTTACGGGACAGGGGGTTACGAGCAGTACTTC
NA TRBJ1-2 NA TRBV4-1 13 CASSRSSNYGYTF TGCGCCAGCAGCCGATCCAGTAACTATGGCTACACCTTC
NA TRBJ1-4 NA TRBV4-1 15 CASSPYVSTNEKLFF TGCGCCAGCAGCCCCTACGTCTCAACTAATGAAAAACTGTTTTTT
NA TRBJ1-2 NA TRBV5-6 16 CASSLSGTYVFGGYTF TGTGCCAGCAGCTTGTCCGGGACGTACGTTTTCGGTGGCTACACCTTC
medium-sized TRBJ1-5 NA TRBV6-1 14 CASSEQKGNQPQHF TGTGCCAGCAGTGAACAGAAGGGGAATCAGCCCCAGCATTTT
medium-sized TRBJ2-3 TRBD1 TRBV6-1 15 CASSYGTGEADTQYF TGTGCCAGCAGTTATGGGACAGGGGAAGCAGATACGCAGTATTTT
NA TRBJ1-1 TRBD1 TRBV30 16 CAWSGGDRGMNTEAFF TGTGCCTGGAGTGGGGGGGACAGGGGTATGAACACTGAAGCTTTCTTT
NA TRBJ2-3 TRBD2 TRBV2 15 CASSELAVGTDTQYF TGTGCCAGCAGTGAACTAGCGGTAGGCACAGATACGCAGTATTTT
NA TRBJ2-3 TRBD2 TRBV9 16 CASSVVGGGPPDTQYF TGTGCCAGCAGCGTAGTTGGCGGGGGGCCTCCAGATACGCAGTATTTT
NA TRBJ1-1 NA TRBV6-1 14 CASSLTDTNTEAFF TGTGCCAGCAGCCTAACAGACACCAACACTGAAGCTTTCTTT
few TRBJ1-2 TRBD1 TRBV19 15 CASSYPRTGLDGYTF TGTGCCAGTAGTTACCCCCGGACAGGGTTGGATGGCTACACCTTC
NA TRBJ2-7 NA TRBV6-5 12 CASSYIGGEQYF TGTGCCAGCAGTTATATAGGCGGCGAGCAGTACTTC